Sequencing of this T cell receptor beta chain was carried out in a study of glioma-infiltrating T cells. Germline CDR1 MGHRA, CDR2 YSYEKL. This CDR3 is 15 amino acids long. J gave up 5 bases and V 4 bases, and 9 bases lay outside the gene matches. This clonotype showed up many times. TCR alpha and beta CDR3 regions were amplified from RNA using iRepertoire nested multiplex PCR. TCRdb fed the multiplex PCR reads into MiXCR, producing one record per CDR3 protein. Of under 50,000 distinct CDR3 sequences listed, around 20% were seen once; the top ten hold around 6.3%. The receptor comes from a human donor with low-grade glioma or glioblastoma, undergoing nonglioma brain surgery, or in good health (not recorded which). The source material was glioma tissue, nonneoplastic brain tissue, or PBMCs (not recorded which). V is TRBV4-1 and J is TRBJ2-7; 9 bases fit TRBD1. CDR3 coding DNA: TGCGCCAGCAGCCTATCGGACAGGGGAGGGAACGAGCAGTACTTC. Residues: CASSLSDRGGNEQYF.